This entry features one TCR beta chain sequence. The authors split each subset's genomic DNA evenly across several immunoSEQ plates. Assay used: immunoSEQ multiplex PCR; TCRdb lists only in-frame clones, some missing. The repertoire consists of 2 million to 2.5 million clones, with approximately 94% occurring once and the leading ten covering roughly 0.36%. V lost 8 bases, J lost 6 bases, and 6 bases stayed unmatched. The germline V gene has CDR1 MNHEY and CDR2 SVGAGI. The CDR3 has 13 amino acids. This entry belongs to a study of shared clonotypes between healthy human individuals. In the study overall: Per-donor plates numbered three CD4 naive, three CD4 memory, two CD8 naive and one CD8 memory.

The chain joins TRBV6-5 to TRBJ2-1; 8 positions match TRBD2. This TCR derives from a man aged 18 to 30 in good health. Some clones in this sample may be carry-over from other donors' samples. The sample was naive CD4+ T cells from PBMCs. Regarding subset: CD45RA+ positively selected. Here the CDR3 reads CASGTRGTNEQFF. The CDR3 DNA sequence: TGTGCCAGCGGGACTAGGGGAACCAATGAGCAGTTCTTC.